These 22 T cell receptor beta chains were all obtained from the same sample, sequenced in a study of tumor and adjacent non-tumor tissue in lung cancer. A modified ARM-PCR protocol with three rounds of nested PCR amplified TCRbeta. TCRdb fed the multiplex PCR reads into MiXCR, producing one record per CDR3 protein. The sample shows some 90,000 distinct CDR3 sequences, around two thirds of them seen only once. RNA was extracted from bulk tissue without any cell sorting. The material sequenced was lung tumor tissue. The receptors stem from a man aged 65 to 85 with non-small cell lung cancer.

In regard to this clonotype: This sequence may be a read error, since a much larger clone differs from it by one base. The rearrangement uses TRBV5-4 and TRBJ1-1; D call uncertain. The CDR3 loop spans 12 amino acids. CDR1 is SGHNT and CDR2 is YYREEE in the germline V gene (reference sequence). CDR3 DNA: TGTGCCATCAGCTTGGGCCTCACTGAAGCTTTCTTT. This gives the protein CAISLGLTEAFF.

Points on this clonotype: Being one base from a much bigger clone, this may be a read error. V and J are TRBV6-6 and TRBJ2-2, with 10 bases identical to TRBD1. This CDR3 is 15 amino acids long. The germline gives CDR1 MNHNY, CDR2 SVGAGI (reference sequence). With 6 bases clipped from V and 9 bases from J, the junction kept 10 bases outside the gene matches. The CDR3 here is CASSFGQGGAWELFF. The CDR3 DNA is TGTGCCAGCAGCTTTGGACAGGGGGGGGCCTGGGAGCTGTTTTTT.

On this clonotype itself: This is likely a read error, given that the CDR3 carries no conserved phenylalanine or tryptophan at its end. V gene TRBV5-6 combines with J gene TRBJ2-5, with 7 nucleotides matching TRBD1. The CDR3 spans 13 residues. The V gene's germline CDR1 is SGHDT and CDR2 YYEEEE. DNA of the CDR3: TGCGCCGGCAGCTTGGGACAGAAAAAGACCCAGTACCTC. Translated: CAGSLGQKKTQYL.

In the case of this clonotype: This clone may be a read error of a much larger clone one base away. V gene TRBV20-1 combines with J gene TRBJ2-3; TRBD1 is a possible D gene (5 bases). The CDR3 has 14 amino acids. In germline, CDR1 is DFQATT, CDR2 SNEGSKA (reference sequence). Trimming cost V 6 bases and J 5 bases, with 18 bases left between them. The CDR3 nucleotides read TGCAGTGCAACGGACAAGGGGCGCGGAGATACGCAGTATTTT. Translating it yields CSATDKGRGDTQYF.

In regard to this clonotype: The junction shows a germline mismatch at one end, possibly a read error. The chain employs TRBV6-2 or TRBV6-3 and TRBJ2-1, with 7 bases aligning to TRBD1. This CDR3 contains 14 residues. CDR1 and CDR2 (germline): MNHEY, SVGEGT. CDR3: CDSRDPGQYNEHFF. The CDR3 DNA reads TGTGACAGCAGGGACCCGGGACAGTACAATGAGCACTTCTTC.

A word on this clonotype: Being one base from a much bigger clone, this may be a read error. The rearrangement links TRBV12-3 or TRBV12-4 to TRBJ2-7; weak D call: TRBD1 (5 bases). This CDR3 spans 13 amino acids. The CDR3 is CVSSFRTTHEQYF. The CDR3 coding sequence is TGTGTCAGCAGTTTTAGGACAACCCACGAGCAGTACTTC.

This clonotype was detected a few times. One base away lies a much larger clone, so this may be a sequencing read error. The rearrangement joins TRBV28 to TRBJ2-1, with 7 positions matching TRBD2. Looked up from germline, CDR1 is MDHEN and CDR2 is SYDVKM. The CDR3 totals 12 residues. The CDR3 sequence is CTSSLFREVQFF. CDR3 coding DNA: TGTACCAGCAGTTTGTTTCGGGAGGTGCAGTTCTTC. Filled out from reference TRBV28 and TRBJ2-1, the complete variable domain reads DVKVTQSSRYLVKRTGEKVFLECVQDMDHENMFWYRQDPGLGLRLIYFSYDVKMKEKGDIPEGYSVSREKKERFSLILESASTNQTSMYLCTSSLFREVQFFGPGTRLTVL.

V is TRBV10-3 and J is TRBJ2-1; a weak D match, TRBD1 (6 bases). The V end was cut by 5 bases, the J end by 9 bases, with 23 bases between. This CDR3 region has 16 residues. Germline values: CDR1 ENHRY, CDR2 SYGVKD. The CDR3 sequence: CAISSLGQRSHSEQFF. The CDR3 nucleotides read TGTGCCATCAGTAGCCTTGGACAGCGCTCCCACAGTGAGCAGTTCTTC.

CDR3 protein: CASRTGGNTGELFF. As DNA, the CDR3 is TGTGCCAGTAGGACGGGGGGAAACACCGGGGAGCTGTTTTTT. The rearrangement links TRBV19 to TRBJ2-2, with 7 bases aligning to TRBD2. With 6 bases clipped from V and 2 bases from J, the junction kept 3 bases outside the gene matches. This CDR3 spans 14 amino acids. The germline V gene has CDR1 LNHDA and CDR2 SQIVND (reference sequence). The full variable domain, with the rest looked up from reference TRBV19 and TRBJ2-2, is DGGITQSPKYLFRKEGQNVTLSCEQNLNHDAMYWYRQDPGQGLRLIYYSQIVNDFQKGDIAEGYSVSREKKESFPLTVTSAQKNPTAFYLCASRTGGNTGELFFGEGSRLTVL.

This clonotype was seen repeatedly, ten times or more. The chain has TRBV5-6 and TRBJ2-5, with 8 positions matching TRBD1. Unmatched junction bases numbered 6, after V lost 4 bases and J lost 7 bases. The germline V gene encodes CDR1 SGHDT and CDR2 YYEEEE. The CDR3 totals 13 residues. The CDR3 reads CASSLGQGGTQYF. The CDR3, as DNA: TGTGCCAGCAGCCTTGGACAGGGTGGGACCCAGTACTTC.

In the case of this clonotype: Just one base apart from a much larger clone, this may be a read error. Without the conserved terminal phenylalanine or tryptophan, this CDR3 likely stems from a read error. This rearrangement joins TRBV29-1 to TRBJ2-3; 7 bases match TRBD1. This CDR3 spans 14 amino acids. After removal of 7 bases from V and 2 bases from J, the junction contained 9 bases not matched to a gene. Germline lookup yields CDR1 SQVTM and CDR2 ANQGSEA. The chain's CDR3 is CSAFRDRATDTQYL. The CDR3 DNA is TGCAGCGCCTTTCGAGACAGGGCCACAGATACGCAGTATCTT.

Of note for this clonotype: An end of the junction differs from the germline gene, which may be a read error. This chain uses TRBV7-9 with TRBJ1-2; D remains ambiguous. Germline V lookup: CDR1 SEHNR, CDR2 FQNEAQ (reference sequence). The CDR3 is 12 residues long. The CDR3 is CASSLQDYGYIF. Here the CDR3 DNA reads TGTGCCAGCAGCTTGCAGGATTATGGCTACATCTTC.

Concerning this clonotype: Sequence at one end of the junction differs from germline and may be a read error. The chain has TRBV11-2 and TRBJ2-7, with D possibly called TRBD1 or TRBD2 (5 bases each). Germline CDR1 reads SGHAT; CDR2 reads FQNNGV. The CDR3 totals 15 residues. CDR3 coding DNA: TGTACCAGCAGCTTATTCCCAGGGACGTTCTACGAGCAATGCTTC. Translated: CTSSLFPGTFYEQCF.

The chain employs TRBV11-2 and TRBJ2-7, with D possibly matching TRBD1 (5 bases). This CDR3 comprises 16 residues. V gave up 5 bases and J gave up 2 bases, with 19 bases separating them. Looked up from germline, CDR1 is SGHAT and CDR2 is FQNNGV. Here the CDR3 reads CASSPWGIGVPYEQYF. As DNA, the CDR3 is TGTGCCAGCAGCCCTTGGGGTATAGGGGTCCCCTACGAGCAGTACTTC.

This clonotype has a count of ten or more. The V gene is TRBV20-1, the J gene TRBJ1-1, with 7 bases lining up with TRBD1. This CDR3 is 13 amino acids long. CDR1 and CDR2 from the germline V gene are DFQATT and SNEGSKA (reference sequence). V lost 5 bases, J lost 5 bases, and 8 bases stayed unmatched. The CDR3 bases are TGCAGTGCTCCACTGCGACAGGGTACTGAAGCTTTCTTT. This codes for CSAPLRQGTEAFF.

This clonotype occurred many times. The J gene is TRBJ2-3, the V gene TRBV20-1; no firm D call. V was clipped by 2 bases and J by 3 bases, with 6 bases between them. Germline CDR1 reads DFQATT; CDR2 reads SNEGSKA (reference sequence). There are 12 residues in the CDR3. CDR3 residues: CSARSLTDTQYF. Here the CDR3 DNA reads TGCAGTGCTAGATCACTGACAGATACGCAGTATTTT.

Points on this clonotype: One base away lies a much larger clone, so this may be a sequencing read error. The chain has TRBV6-5 and TRBJ2-1; D gene unclear. This CDR3 region has 15 residues. Germline V gives CDR1 MNHEY, CDR2 SVGAGI. V lost 2 bases and J lost 13, with 21 bases in between. The CDR3 protein is CASSYAMDPWVDQFF. The CDR3 DNA is TGTGCCAGCAGTTACGCTATGGACCCCTGGGTTGATCAGTTCTTC.

The CDR3 DNA reads TGTGCCTACAGTTCTGGGCCTAGGGGGGGCACTGAAGCTTTCTTT. Translation gives CAYSSGPRGGTEAFF. The genes are TRBV5-6 and TRBJ1-1; a weak D match, TRBD1 (6 bases). The germline V and J ends were trimmed by 10 bases and 4 bases, with 23 bases remaining between them. The CDR3 is 15 residues long. The V gene's germline CDR1 is SGHDT and CDR2 YYEEEE.

In the case of this clonotype: No conserved phenylalanine or tryptophan ends this CDR3, so it is likely a read error. The chain employs TRBV6-5 and TRBJ2-1; tentatively, D is TRBD1 or TRBD2 (7 bases each). Trimming took off 7 bases at V and 2 bases at J, with 15 bases between the two ends. This CDR3 is built from 15 residues. The germline CDR1 and CDR2 sequences are MNHEY and SVGAGI. The CDR3 region has the DNA TGTGCCAGCACCCAGGGGGGGGTACCCTACAATGAGCAGTTCTTG. Translation: CASTQGGVPYNEQFL.

For this clonotype: One end of the junction fails to match germline, which may point to a read error. J is TRBJ2-1 and V is TRBV24-1; 8 positions match TRBD2. The CDR3 is made up of 15 amino acids. From germline, CDR1 is KGHDR and CDR2 SFDVKD. CDR3 amino acids: CATSYSGSLYNEQFF. In nucleotides, the CDR3 is TGTGCCACCAGTTACAGCGGGAGTCTCTACAATGAACAGTTCTTC.

The chain has TRBV5-4 and TRBJ2-7, with 8 positions matching TRBD1. The junction had 7 bases not matched to a gene; V was cut back by 8 bases and J by 3 bases. Germline V lookup: CDR1 SGHNT, CDR2 YYREEE (reference sequence). This CDR3 is 13 amino acids long. The CDR3 reads CASNSGQGYEQYF. CDR3 coding DNA: TGTGCCAGTAACTCCGGACAGGGCTACGAGCAGTACTTC.

About this clonotype itself: An end of the junction does not agree with germline; a read error may underlie this. The chain carries TRBV12-3 or TRBV12-4 and TRBJ2-1; 8 bases map to TRBD2. The CDR3 extends over 15 amino acids. The CDR3 reads CASSFLRGGSNVQLF. In DNA form, the CDR3 reads TGTGCCAGCAGTTTTTTACGGGGGGGATCCAATGTTCAGCTCTTC.